Detailed here is one T cell receptor (beta chain). Its antigen is not yet known. No clone much larger than this one lies a single base away; base qualities are absent. Healthy HIV-negative adults with no recently reported acute infections or vaccinations were included as donors. Every donor was a Caucasian adult residing in Nashville, Tennessee, USA. CD4+ T cells were enriched by magnetic negative selection; naive cells were then positively selected on CD45RA, and the negative fraction formed the memory subset. Blood was collected by leukapheresis, and PBMCs were isolated by Ficoll-Histopaque density gradient centrifugation and then cryopreserved in liquid nitrogen vapor phase. Analytical flow cytometry was used to check the purity and quantity of each magnetically sorted T cell population. Each sorted fraction had its genomic DNA isolated and then quantified by UV absorbance on a Nanodrop 2000c.

This sample was taken from a study of shared clonotypes between healthy human individuals (dated by TCRdb to the early 2020s). With regard to the full study: The cohort comprised two women and a few men aged 18 to 49 years. For each donor, three plates each were used for CD4 naive and CD4 memory, two plates were used for CD8 naive, and one plate was used for CD8 memory. Blood TCR repertoires of five healthy adults were deeply sequenced to estimate repertoire size and the extent of clonotype sharing between individuals. Libraries were prepared and TCR repertoires were sequenced by different laboratories using diverse techniques, in order to increase sequencing depth and limit assay-specific biases. Between about 0.8 and 9 billion PBMCs per donor were obtained by leukapheresis. Study-level results and caveats: Pairwise subsampling led to the expectation that sequencing depth would affect the degree of clonotype sharing among donors. Clonotypes shared by all four sorted-subset donors showed higher generation probabilities than non-shared clonotypes. Roughly 5% of naive CD4, 3% to 3.5% of naive CD8, 2% to 2.5% of memory CD4, and 0.35% to 0.5% of memory CD8 clonotypes were shared across four donors. Because the study included only a small number of donors, the genetic and exposure-history diversity represented was limited. Estimated clonotype richness was generally larger for naive than for memory subsets. Sampling was restricted to blood, and TCR repertoires in tissues likely differ from the TCR repertoires found in blood. Even with the large sequencing depth, rarefaction of the sorted-subset datasets indicated that sequencing was incomplete.

Using the deep immunoSEQ assay, multiplex PCR amplified TCR CDR3 regions from genomic DNA. Genomic DNA extracted from each cell subset was distributed evenly over all wells of several immunoSEQ 96-well plates, and each plate served as one replicate. For sorted subsets, approximately 210 ng genomic DNA, equal to 25,000 to 35,000 T cell genomes, was loaded into each replicate PCR. The purified libraries were quantified using a Qubit 3.0 fluorometer, sized with a Bioanalyzer 2100, and then quantified again using the KAPA Library Quantification kit. Each immunoSEQ 96-well plate was sequenced on its own single-read 150-cycle Illumina NextSeq 550 flow cell. As for how the authors treated the data: Because the immunoSEQ output included only junctional sequences and no quality scores, the filtering could not be the same as the filtering used for full-length reads. To assign V/J genes and CDR3, sequences were annotated against IMGT germline references using PyIR, a Python wrapper for IgBLAST v1.9. Reads with weak V/J assignments (E-value above 1e-6), missing CDR3, stop codons, out-of-frame junctions, or ambiguous translated residues were removed. V3J clonotypes were defined by identical inferred V gene, J gene, and CDR3 amino acid sequence. To compute the percentage overlap between repertoires, the number of shared unique clonotypes was divided by the size of the smaller repertoire. Three approaches were used to assess repertoire richness: RTK rarefaction, the Chao1 estimator, and Recon v2.1 estimates of unobserved clonotypes. Generation probabilities for all TCRbeta clonotypes obtained by the gDNA method from a handful of donors were computed using OLGA. Not all clones reach the TCRdb copy of this immuneACCESS table, which keeps in-frame sequences only. Checked studies attribute under half of the gap to unresolved V genes and leave the rest unexplained. Clonal size and the V and J genes are those of that table, whereas D and trimming came from the DNA. Across this sample there are 1 million to 1.3 million clones, with around three quarters seen only once. Together, the top ten hold 0.6% to 0.75% of the sample.

Sequences SGHTA (CDR1) and FQGTGA (CDR2) are obtained from the germline V gene. Including the terminal cysteine and phenylalanine, the CDR3 comprises 14 residues. Only the CDR3 part of the read is kept: 42 bases, read in frame from the first base. Trimming accounts for 5 bases at V and 10 bases at J, while the number of junction bases matched to no gene is 11. This receptor was obtained from a man aged 18 to 29 in good health. Some clones in this sample may be carry-over from other donors' samples. The specimen was memory CD4+ T cells from PBMCs. Explained via the paper, the cell subset or site label denotes: CD45RA-negative fraction. Recombination connected TRBV7-3 to TRBJ2-1; TRBD2 lines up with 7 middle nucleotides. The CDR3 reads CASSKGWTSNEQFF. In nucleotides, the sequence is TGTGCCAGCAGCAAAGGGTGGACTAGTAACGAGCAGTTCTTC.